The 19 T cell receptor beta chains presented below share a single source sample, sequenced in a study of beta chain features in type 1 diabetes. Every bit of the isolated RNA underwent reverse transcription, so sequencing read expressed TCRB transcripts. Here immunoSEQ multiplex PCR was the method, and the copy in TCRdb shows in-frame clones only, minus some. The sample consists of around 340,000 clones, 15% to 20% of them appearing once. Input material: naive CD4+ T cells from blood. The receptors were gathered from a woman under 30 in good health.

This clone was counted only a few times. The chain recombines TRBV30 with TRBJ1-1; TRBD1 agrees at 11 bases. J gave up 14 bases and V 1 base, and 3 bases lay outside the gene matches. This CDR3 region has 11 residues. The germline V gene has CDR1 GTSNPN and CDR2 SVGIG (reference sequence). Written as DNA, the CDR3 is TGTGCCTGGAGTGCTGGGACAGGGGGATTCTTT. Translating it yields CAWSAGTGGFF. Drawing the rest from reference TRBV30 and TRBJ1-1, the complete variable domain is SQTIHQWPATLVQPVGSPLSLECTVEGTSNPNLYWYRQAAGRGLQLLFYSVGIGQISSEVPQNLSASRPQDRQFILSSKKLLLSDSGFYLCAWSAGTGGFFGQGTRLTVV.

Here the CDR3 reads CASSSDKLGGTGETQYF. The CDR3, as DNA: TGTGCCAGCAGCTCGGATAAGTTGGGCGGGACAGGGGAGACCCAGTACTTC. The V gene is TRBV5-4, the J gene TRBJ2-5; TRBD1 aligns across 9 bases. Looked up from germline, CDR1 is SGHNT and CDR2 is YYREEE (reference sequence). This CDR3 is 17 amino acids long. V lost 3 bases, J lost 5 bases, and 14 bases stayed unmatched. Full variable domain (missing parts from reference TRBV5-4 and TRBJ2-5): ETGVTQSPTHLIKTRGQQVTLRCSSQSGHNTVSWYQQALGQGPQFIFQYYREEENGRGNFPPRFSGLQFPNYSSELNVNALELDDSALYLCASSSDKLGGTGETQYFGPGTRLLVL.

The J gene is TRBJ1-1, the V gene TRBV5-1; D is ambiguous. With 2 bases removed from V and 1 base from J, the gap between germline ends came to 9 bases. The germline V gene encodes CDR1 SGHRS and CDR2 YFSETQ. CDR3 length: 14 amino acids. The CDR3 spells CASSLRSGNTEAFF. Here the CDR3 DNA reads TGCGCCAGCAGCTTAAGGAGTGGGAACACTGAAGCTTTCTTT.

CDR3 protein: CASTQRDRSYNEQFF. In nucleotides, the CDR3 is TGTGCCAGCACCCAACGGGACAGAAGCTACAATGAGCAGTTCTTC. The chain carries TRBV7-2 and TRBJ2-1; 7 nucleotides match TRBD1. Germline lookup yields CDR1 SGHTA and CDR2 FQGNSA. V lost 7 bases to trimming and J lost 3 bases; unmatched junction nucleotides: 9. This CDR3 contains 15 residues.

This clone was seen a few times. The V call is TRBV7-2, the J call TRBJ2-3; 8 bases agree with TRBD2. This CDR3 has 14 amino acids. With V trimmed by 2 bases and J by 5 bases, 3 bases remained unmatched. Germline CDR1 reads SGHTA; CDR2 reads FQGNSA. Here the CDR3 DNA reads TGTGCCAGCAGCTTATGGAGCGGGGGAGATACGCAGTATTTT. Protein: CASSLWSGGDTQYF.

The genes are TRBV7-2 and TRBJ2-7; 10 nucleotides agree with TRBD1. The CDR3 spans 19 residues. The V and J ends lost 5 bases and 0 bases, in that order; junction bases with no gene match: 16. Germline loops: CDR1 SGHTA, CDR2 FQGNSA. The CDR3 DNA reads as TGTGCCAGCAGCCGAGGTAGACAGGGGGCTCCTCGTCTCTCCTACGAGCAGTACTTC. It codes for CASSRGRQGAPRLSYEQYF.

The CDR3 sequence: CAWSGAGGHGYTF. DNA for the CDR3: TGTGCCTGGAGTGGAGCAGGGGGCCATGGCTACACCTTC. The genes are TRBV30 and TRBJ1-2; 8 nucleotides line up with TRBD1. The trim removed 1 base at V and 6 bases at J, leaving 4 bases unmatched. Germline CDR1 and CDR2: GTSNPN and SVGIG (reference sequence). The CDR3 is made up of 13 amino acids.

The chain has TRBV11-3 and TRBJ1-2; the D gene is possibly TRBD1 (6 bases). Germline V CDR1 and CDR2: SGHNT, YENEEA. The CDR3 has 13 residues. Trimming removed 5 bases at V and 8 bases at J, with 15 bases between. The CDR3 here is CASSPPGERGYTF. The CDR3 DNA follows: TGTGCCAGCAGCCCCCCAGGGGAAAGGGGCTACACCTTC.

This chain connects TRBV19 to TRBJ2-3; 9 bases agree with TRBD1. Germline-derived CDR1 and CDR2 are LNHDA and SQIVND (reference sequence). V lost 0 bases, J lost 4 bases, and 2 bases stayed unmatched. This CDR3 region has 15 residues. The CDR3 sequence is CASSIEGQGSDTQYF. The CDR3 DNA follows: TGTGCCAGTAGTATAGAAGGACAGGGGTCAGATACGCAGTATTTT.

The V call is TRBV6-1, the J call TRBJ1-2, with 9 bases matching TRBD1. Trimming removed 0 bases from V and 7 bases from J; junction bases left unmatched: 15. This CDR3 has 18 residues. The germline V gene has CDR1 MNHNS and CDR2 SASEGT. CDR3 nucleotide sequence: TGTGCCAGCAGTGAAGCGCGCTGGTTCGGGACAGGGCCGAGTGGCTACACCTTC. It is translated as CASSEARWFGTGPSGYTF.

This clone was detected a few times. V and J are TRBV5-1 and TRBJ2-7; D is possibly TRBD1 (6 bases). CDR3 length: 15 residues. Per germline, CDR1 SGHRS and CDR2 YFSETQ. V gave up 0 bases and J gave up 4 bases, with 14 bases separating them. The CDR3 bases are TGCGCCAGCAGCTTGGCCCTCGGGACAAGATACGAGCAGTACTTC. Translating it yields CASSLALGTRYEQYF.

The table lists this clone with a few counts. This chain uses TRBV29-1 with TRBJ2-2, with 9 bases aligning to TRBD1. CDR1 and CDR2 from the germline V gene are SQVTM and ANQGSEA. The CDR3 loop spans 14 amino acids. J lost 3 bases, V lost 4 bases, and 3 bases had no gene match. The CDR3 DNA reads as TGCAGCGTTGGACAGGGGGTGGACACCGGGGAGCTGTTTTTT. This translates into CSVGQGVDTGELFF.

This chain uses TRBV2 with TRBJ1-1; D gene ambiguous. The germline V gene has CDR1 SNHLY and CDR2 FYNNEI. The CDR3 spans 10 residues. Trimming cost V 8 bases and J 1 base, with 2 bases left between them. CDR3 sequence: CASQNTEAFF. The DNA for the CDR3 is TGTGCCAGCCAGAACACTGAAGCTTTCTTT.

The chain uses TRBV28 and TRBJ1-4; possible D gene TRBD1, 5 bases. The CDR3 covers 14 residues. CDR1 MDHEN and CDR2 SYDVKM come from the germline V gene. V lost 2 bases and J 8 bases, leaving 12 bases between the germline ends. CDR3 sequence: CASSLVGPGEKLFF. CDR3 in DNA: TGTGCCAGCAGTTTAGTAGGCCCAGGGGAAAAACTGTTTTTT.

This clone appeared once. The rearrangement uses TRBV5-4 and TRBJ2-5; 7 nucleotides align to TRBD1. From germline, CDR1 is SGHNT and CDR2 YYREEE (reference sequence). The ends lost 2 bases at V and 5 bases at J; junction bases unmatched: 6. The CDR3 spans 14 residues. CDR3 sequence: CASSFGDRGETQYF. The DNA of the CDR3 is TGTGCCAGCAGCTTTGGGGACAGAGGGGAGACCCAGTACTTC.

This sequence joins TRBV2 and TRBJ2-3; D is possibly TRBD1 (6 bases). The CDR3 spans 14 residues. Germline assignment: CDR1 SNHLY and CDR2 FYNNEI. V lost 8 bases and J 2 bases, leaving 14 bases between the germline ends. CDR3 coding DNA: TGTGCCAGCTTCTGGGGGCCGAACACAGATACGCAGTATTTT. Translating it yields CASFWGPNTDTQYF.

The V call is TRBV1, the J call TRBJ2-7; the table assigns TRBD2, which was not confirmed against the DNA. TRBV1 is marked as a pseudogene. This CDR3 has 16 amino acids. The CDR3 is CTSSHLSGSVSYEQYF. The CDR3 nucleotides read TGCACCAGCAGCCATCTAAGCGGGAGTGTCTCCTACGAGCAGTACTTC.

The gene calls are TRBV12-5 and TRBJ2-3; maybe TRBD2 (5 bases). Trimming removed 1 base at V and 0 bases at J, with 17 bases between. CDR3 size: 18 residues. Germline V lookup: CDR1 LGHNT, CDR2 FRNRAP. CDR3 sequence (DNA): TGTGCTAGTGGTTTGGCCCTCCGCGGACTCTCTAGCACAGATACGCAGTATTTT. Its protein product is CASGLALRGLSSTDTQYF.

V and J are TRBV30 and TRBJ2-7; 8 bases are shared with TRBD1. V lost 3 bases to trimming and J lost 4 bases; unmatched junction nucleotides: 5. Germline values: CDR1 GTSNPN, CDR2 SVGIG (reference sequence). This CDR3 is built from 13 residues. The CDR3 sequence: CAWRETGGYEQYF. DNA for the CDR3: TGTGCCTGGAGGGAAACAGGGGGTTACGAGCAGTACTTC.